Below, one TCR beta chain is given with its context. Its antigen is not identified. The data derive from a study of T cells after yellow fever vaccination. Broader study findings: In FACS-sorted repertoires, abundant clonotypes from the bulk population could appear as contaminants.

Template switching with 5'RACE generated the TCR cDNA and added a universal primer site and UMIs. TCRdb ran MiXCR on the 5' RACE reads and lists one entry per CDR3 protein. The sample includes just under 600,000 distinct CDR3 sequences, about 13% of them seen just once. The CDR3 spans 12 residues. Germline-derived CDR1 and CDR2 are GTSNPN and SVGIG (reference sequence). Deletions cut 3 bases from V and 6 bases from J, with 10 bases between. The V gene is TRBV30, the J gene TRBJ2-3; a weak D match, TRBD2 (6 bases). The sequences come from PBMCs, collected on the day of the yellow fever booster vaccination. This TCR was recovered from a man aged 25 to 40 who received the YFV17D yellow fever vaccine. The CDR3 nucleotides are TGTGCCTGGAGGAAAACTAGCGATACGCAGTATTTT. Encoded protein: CAWRKTSDTQYF.